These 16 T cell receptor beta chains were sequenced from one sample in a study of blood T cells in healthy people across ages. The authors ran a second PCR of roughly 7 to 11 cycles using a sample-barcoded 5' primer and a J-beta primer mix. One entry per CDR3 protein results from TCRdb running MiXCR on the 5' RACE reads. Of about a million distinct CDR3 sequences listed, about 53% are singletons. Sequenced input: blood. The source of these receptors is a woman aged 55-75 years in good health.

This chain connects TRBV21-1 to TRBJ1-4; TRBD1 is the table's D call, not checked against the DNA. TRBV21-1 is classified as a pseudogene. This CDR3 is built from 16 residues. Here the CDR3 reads CASSKGHRGINEKLFF. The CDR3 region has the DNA TGTGCCAGCAGCAAAGGGCACAGGGGGATTAATGAAAAACTGTTTTTT.

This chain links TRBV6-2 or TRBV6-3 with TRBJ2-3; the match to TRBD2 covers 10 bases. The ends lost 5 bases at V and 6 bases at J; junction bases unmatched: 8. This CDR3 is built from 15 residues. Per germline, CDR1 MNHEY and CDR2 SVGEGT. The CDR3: CASSRTSGIRDTQYF. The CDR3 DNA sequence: TGTGCCAGCAGTCGAACTAGCGGGATACGGGATACGCAGTATTTT.

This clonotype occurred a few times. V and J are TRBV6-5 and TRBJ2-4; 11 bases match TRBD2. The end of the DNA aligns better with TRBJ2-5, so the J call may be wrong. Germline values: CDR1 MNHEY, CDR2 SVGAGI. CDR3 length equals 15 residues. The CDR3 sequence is CASSELAGVEETQYF. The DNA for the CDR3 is TGTGCCAGCAGTGAACTAGCGGGAGTCGAGGAGACCCAGTACTTC.

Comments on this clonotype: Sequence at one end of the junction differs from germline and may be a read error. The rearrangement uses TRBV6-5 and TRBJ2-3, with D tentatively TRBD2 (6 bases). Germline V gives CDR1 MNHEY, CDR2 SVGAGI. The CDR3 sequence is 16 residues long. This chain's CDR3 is CTSSYSGTRGFDTQYF. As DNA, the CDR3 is TGTACCAGCAGTTACTCGGGGACTCGGGGTTTCGATACGCAGTATTTT.

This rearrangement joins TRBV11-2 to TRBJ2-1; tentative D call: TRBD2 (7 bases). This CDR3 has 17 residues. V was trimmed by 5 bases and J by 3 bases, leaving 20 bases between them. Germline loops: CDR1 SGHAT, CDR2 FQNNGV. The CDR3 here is CASSPLMGGGRYNEQFF. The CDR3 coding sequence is TGTGCCAGCAGCCCACTGATGGGCGGGGGCCGCTACAATGAGCAGTTCTTC.

CDR3 DNA sequence: TGTGCCAGCAGCTTGTTAGCGGGAGCGGGAGAGACCCAGTACTTC. Translated, it gives CASSLLAGAGETQYF. V usage is TRBV7-9 and J usage is TRBJ2-5, with 9 bases fitting TRBD2. Per germline, CDR1 SEHNR and CDR2 FQNEAQ (reference sequence). The CDR3 totals 15 residues. The junction had 6 bases not matched to a gene; V was cut back by 3 bases and J by 4 bases.

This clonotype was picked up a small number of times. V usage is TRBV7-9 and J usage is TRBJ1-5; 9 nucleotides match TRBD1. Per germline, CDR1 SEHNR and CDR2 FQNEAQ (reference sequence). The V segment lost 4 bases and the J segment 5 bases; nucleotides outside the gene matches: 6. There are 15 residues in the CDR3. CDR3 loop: CASSSGQGYDQPQHF. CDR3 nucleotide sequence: TGTGCCAGCAGCTCAGGACAGGGGTACGATCAGCCCCAGCATTTT.

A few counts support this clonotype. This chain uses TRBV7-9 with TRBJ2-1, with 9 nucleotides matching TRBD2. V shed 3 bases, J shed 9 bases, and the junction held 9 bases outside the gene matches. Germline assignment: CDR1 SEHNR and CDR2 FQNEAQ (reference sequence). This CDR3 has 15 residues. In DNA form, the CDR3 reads TGTGCCAGCAGCTTTCTAGCGGGAAGGTTTAGTGAGCAGTTCTTC. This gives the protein CASSFLAGRFSEQFF.

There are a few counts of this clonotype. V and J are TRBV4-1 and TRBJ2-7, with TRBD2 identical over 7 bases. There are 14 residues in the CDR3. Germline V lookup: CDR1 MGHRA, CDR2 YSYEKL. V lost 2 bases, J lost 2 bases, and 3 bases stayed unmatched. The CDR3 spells CASSQPTSTYEQYF. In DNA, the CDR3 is TGCGCCAGCAGCCAACCGACTAGCACCTACGAGCAGTACTTC.

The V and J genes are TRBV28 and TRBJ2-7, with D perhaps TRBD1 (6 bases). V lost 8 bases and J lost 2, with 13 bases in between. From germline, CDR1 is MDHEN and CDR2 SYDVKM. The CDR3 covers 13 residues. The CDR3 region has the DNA TGTGCCAGCTTGGACAGCCGGGCCTACGAGCAGTACTTC. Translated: CASLDSRAYEQYF.

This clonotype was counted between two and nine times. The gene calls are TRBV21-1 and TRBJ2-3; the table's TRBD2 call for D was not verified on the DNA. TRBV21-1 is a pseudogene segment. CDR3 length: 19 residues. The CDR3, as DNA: TGTGCCAGCAGCTCCGGGACTGTGGAAAATATGGGGGCTACAGATACGCAGTATTTT. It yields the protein CASSSGTVENMGATDTQYF.

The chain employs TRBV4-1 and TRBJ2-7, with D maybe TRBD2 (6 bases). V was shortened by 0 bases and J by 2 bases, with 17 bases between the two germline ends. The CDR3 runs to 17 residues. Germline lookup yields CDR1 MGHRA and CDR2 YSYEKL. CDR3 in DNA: TGCGCCAGCAGCCAAGAACGCTATATTAGCGGTGCCTACGAGCAGTACTTC. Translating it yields CASSQERYISGAYEQYF.

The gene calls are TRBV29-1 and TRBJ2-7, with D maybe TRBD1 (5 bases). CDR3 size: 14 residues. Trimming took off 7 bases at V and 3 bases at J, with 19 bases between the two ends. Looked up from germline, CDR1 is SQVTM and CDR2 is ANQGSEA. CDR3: CSAVGHFPFYEQYF. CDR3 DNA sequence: TGCAGCGCCGTAGGACATTTCCCCTTCTACGAGCAGTACTTC.

CDR3 sequence: CAITGLDPGEQYF. The CDR3 coding sequence is TGTGCCATCACTGGACTAGATCCCGGTGAGCAGTACTTC. The rearrangement links TRBV10-3 to TRBJ2-5, with 7 bases identical to TRBD2. There are 13 residues in the CDR3. Looked up from germline, CDR1 is ENHRY and CDR2 is SYGVKD. The junction had 13 bases not matched to a gene; V was cut back by 7 bases and J by 11 bases.

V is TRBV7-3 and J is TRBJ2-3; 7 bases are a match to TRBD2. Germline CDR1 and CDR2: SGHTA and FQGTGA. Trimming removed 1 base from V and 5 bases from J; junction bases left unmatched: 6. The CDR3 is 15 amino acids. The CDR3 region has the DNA TGTGCCAGCAGCTTAAGCGGGAGTAGACTAGATACGCAGTATTTT. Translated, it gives CASSLSGSRLDTQYF. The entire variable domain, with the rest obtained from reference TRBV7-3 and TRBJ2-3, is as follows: GAGVSQTPSNKVTEKGKYVELRCDPISGHTALYWYRQSLGQGPEFLIYFQGTGAADDSGLPNDRFFAVRPEGSVSTLKIQRTERGDSAVYLCASSLSGSRLDTQYFGPGTRLTVL.

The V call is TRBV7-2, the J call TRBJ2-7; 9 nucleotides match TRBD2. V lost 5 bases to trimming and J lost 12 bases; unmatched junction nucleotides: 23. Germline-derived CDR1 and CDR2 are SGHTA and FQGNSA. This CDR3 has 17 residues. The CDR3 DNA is TGTGCCAGCAGCAAAGGTGGTCCTAGCGGGAAGGTGGAGACCCCGTACTTC. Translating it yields CASSKGGPSGKVETPYF.